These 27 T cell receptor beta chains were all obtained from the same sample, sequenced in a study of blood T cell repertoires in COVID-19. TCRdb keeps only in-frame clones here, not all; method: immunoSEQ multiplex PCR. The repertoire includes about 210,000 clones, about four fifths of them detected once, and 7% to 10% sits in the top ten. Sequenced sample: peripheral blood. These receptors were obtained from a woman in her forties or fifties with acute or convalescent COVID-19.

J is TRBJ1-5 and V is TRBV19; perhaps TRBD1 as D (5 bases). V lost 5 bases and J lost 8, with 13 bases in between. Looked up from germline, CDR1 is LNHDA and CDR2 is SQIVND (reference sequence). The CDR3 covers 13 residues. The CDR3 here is CASSLSRTKPQHF. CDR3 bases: TGTGCCAGTAGTTTAAGCCGGACAAAGCCCCAGCATTTT.

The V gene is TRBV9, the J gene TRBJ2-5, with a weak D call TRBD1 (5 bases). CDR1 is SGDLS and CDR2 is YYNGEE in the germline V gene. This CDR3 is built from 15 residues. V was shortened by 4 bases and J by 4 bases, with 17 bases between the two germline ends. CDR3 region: CASSTLQGVGETQYF. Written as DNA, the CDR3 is TGTGCCAGCAGCACACTTCAGGGCGTGGGAGAGACCCAGTACTTC. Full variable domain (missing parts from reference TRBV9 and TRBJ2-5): DSGVTQTPKHLITATGQRVTLRCSPRSGDLSVYWYQQSLDQGLQFLIQYYNGEERAKGNILERFSAQQFPDLHSELNLSSLELGDSALYFCASSTLQGVGETQYFGPGTRLLVL.

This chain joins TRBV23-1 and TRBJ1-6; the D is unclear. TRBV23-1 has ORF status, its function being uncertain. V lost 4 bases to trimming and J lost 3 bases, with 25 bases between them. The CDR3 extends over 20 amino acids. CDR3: CASSRFPYCGVSFYNSPLHF. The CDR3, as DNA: TGCGCCAGCAGTCGTTTCCCGTACTGCGGGGTTAGCTTCTATAATTCACCCCTCCACTTT.

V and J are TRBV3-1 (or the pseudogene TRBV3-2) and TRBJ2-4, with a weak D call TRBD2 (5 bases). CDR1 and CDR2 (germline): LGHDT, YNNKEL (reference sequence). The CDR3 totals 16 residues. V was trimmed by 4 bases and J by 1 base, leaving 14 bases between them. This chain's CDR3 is CASSPGRRWAKNIQYF. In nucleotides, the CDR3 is TGTGCCAGCAGCCCCGGAAGGAGGTGGGCCAAAAACATTCAGTACTTC.

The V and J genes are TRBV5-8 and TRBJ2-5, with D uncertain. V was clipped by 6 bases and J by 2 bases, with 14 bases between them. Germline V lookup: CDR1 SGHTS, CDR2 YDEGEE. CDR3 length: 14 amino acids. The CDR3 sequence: CASNKFQAQETQYF. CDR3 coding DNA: TGTGCCAGCAATAAATTCCAGGCACAAGAGACCCAGTACTTC. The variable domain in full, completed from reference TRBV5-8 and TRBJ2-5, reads EAGVTQSPTHLIKTRGQQATLRCSPISGHTSVYWYQQALGLGLQFLLWYDEGEERNRGNFPPRFSGRQFPNYSSELNVNALELEDSALYLCASNKFQAQETQYFGPGTRLLVL.

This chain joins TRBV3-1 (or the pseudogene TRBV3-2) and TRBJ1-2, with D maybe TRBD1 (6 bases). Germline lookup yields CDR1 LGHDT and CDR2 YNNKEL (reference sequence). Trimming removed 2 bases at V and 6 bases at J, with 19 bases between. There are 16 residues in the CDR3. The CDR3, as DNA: TGTGCCAGCAGCCAATTTCCGCAGGGGAGGGAAAATGGCTACACCTTC. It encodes CASSQFPQGRENGYTF.

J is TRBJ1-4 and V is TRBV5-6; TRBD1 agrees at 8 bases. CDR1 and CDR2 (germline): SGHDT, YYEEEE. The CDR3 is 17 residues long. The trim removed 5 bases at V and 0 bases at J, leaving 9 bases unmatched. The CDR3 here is CASSSTGAIATNEKLFF. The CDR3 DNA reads TGTGCCAGCAGTTCGACAGGGGCTATTGCAACTAATGAAAAACTGTTTTTT. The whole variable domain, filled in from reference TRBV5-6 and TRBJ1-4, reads DAGVTQSPTHLIKTRGQQVTLRCSPKSGHDTVSWYQQALGQGPQFIFQYYEEEERQRGNFPDRFSGHQFPNYSSELNVNALLLGDSALYLCASSSTGAIATNEKLFFGSGTQLSVL.

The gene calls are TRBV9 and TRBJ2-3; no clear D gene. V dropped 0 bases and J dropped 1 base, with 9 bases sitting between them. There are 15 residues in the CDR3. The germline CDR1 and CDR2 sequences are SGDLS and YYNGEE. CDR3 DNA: TGTGCCAGCAGCGTAGATAACGAGCGCACAGATACGCAGTATTTT. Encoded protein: CASSVDNERTDTQYF.

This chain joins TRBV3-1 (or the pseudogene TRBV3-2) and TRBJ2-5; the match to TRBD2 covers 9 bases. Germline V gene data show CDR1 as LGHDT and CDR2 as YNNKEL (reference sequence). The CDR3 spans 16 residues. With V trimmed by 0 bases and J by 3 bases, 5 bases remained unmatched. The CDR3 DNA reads TGTGCCAGCAGCCAAGATTTAGCGGGAGTAGAAGAGACCCAGTACTTC. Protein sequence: CASSQDLAGVEETQYF.

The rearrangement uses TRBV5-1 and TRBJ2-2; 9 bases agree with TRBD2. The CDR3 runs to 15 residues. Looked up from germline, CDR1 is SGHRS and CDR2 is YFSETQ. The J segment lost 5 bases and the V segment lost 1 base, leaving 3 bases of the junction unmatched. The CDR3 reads CASSLLSGSTGELFF. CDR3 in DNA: TGCGCCAGCAGCTTGCTTAGCGGGAGTACCGGGGAGCTGTTTTTT.

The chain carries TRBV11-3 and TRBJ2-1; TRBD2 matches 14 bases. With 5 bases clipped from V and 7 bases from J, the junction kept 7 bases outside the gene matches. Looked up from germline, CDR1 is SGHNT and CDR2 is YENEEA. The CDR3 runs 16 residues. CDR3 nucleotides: TGTGCCAGCAGCCCAGGACTAGCGGGAGGTGAAAATGAGCAGTTCTTC. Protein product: CASSPGLAGGENEQFF. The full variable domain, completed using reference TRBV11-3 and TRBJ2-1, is EAGVVQSPRYKIIEKKQPVAFWCNPISGHNTLYWYLQNLGQGPELLIRYENEEAVDDSQLPKDRFSAERLKGVDSTLKIQPAELGDSAVYLCASSPGLAGGENEQFFGPGTRLTVL.

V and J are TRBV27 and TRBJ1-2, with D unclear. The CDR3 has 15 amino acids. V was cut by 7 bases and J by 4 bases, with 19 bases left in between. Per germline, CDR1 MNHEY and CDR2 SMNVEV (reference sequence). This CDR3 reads CASKPRITLGYGYTF. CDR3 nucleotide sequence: TGTGCCAGCAAACCGAGGATAACTCTGGGCTATGGCTACACCTTC.

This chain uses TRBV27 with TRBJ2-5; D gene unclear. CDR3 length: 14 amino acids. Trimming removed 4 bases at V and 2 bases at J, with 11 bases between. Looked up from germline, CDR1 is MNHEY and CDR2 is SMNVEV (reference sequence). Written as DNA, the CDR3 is TGTGCCAGCAGTTCAATTATGGCTCAAGAGACCCAGTACTTC. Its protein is CASSSIMAQETQYF.

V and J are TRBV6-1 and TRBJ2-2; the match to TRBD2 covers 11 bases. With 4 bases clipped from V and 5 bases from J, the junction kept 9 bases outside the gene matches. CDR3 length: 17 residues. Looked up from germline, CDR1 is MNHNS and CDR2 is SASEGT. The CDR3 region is CASSGGTSGLRTGELFF. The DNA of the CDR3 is TGTGCCAGCAGTGGTGGGACTAGCGGCTTAAGGACCGGGGAGCTGTTTTTT.

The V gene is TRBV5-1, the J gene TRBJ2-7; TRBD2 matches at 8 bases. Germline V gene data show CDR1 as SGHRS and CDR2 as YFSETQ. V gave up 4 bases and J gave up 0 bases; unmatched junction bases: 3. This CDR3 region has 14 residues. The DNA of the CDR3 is TGCGCCAGCAGCGGGGGGACTAGCTCCTACGAGCAGTACTTC. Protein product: CASSGGTSSYEQYF. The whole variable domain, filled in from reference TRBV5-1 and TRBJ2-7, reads KAGVTQTPRYLIKTRGQQVTLSCSPISGHRSVSWYQQTPGQGLQFLFEYFSETQRNKGNFPGRFSGRQFSNSRSEMNVSTLELGDSALYLCASSGGTSSYEQYFGPGTRLTVT.

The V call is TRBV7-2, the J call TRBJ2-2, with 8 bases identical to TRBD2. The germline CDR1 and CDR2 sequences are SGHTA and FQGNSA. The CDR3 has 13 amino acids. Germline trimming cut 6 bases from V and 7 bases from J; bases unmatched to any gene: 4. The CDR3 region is CASSRLANGELFF. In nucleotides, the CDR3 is TGTGCCAGCAGTAGACTAGCGAACGGGGAGCTGTTTTTT.

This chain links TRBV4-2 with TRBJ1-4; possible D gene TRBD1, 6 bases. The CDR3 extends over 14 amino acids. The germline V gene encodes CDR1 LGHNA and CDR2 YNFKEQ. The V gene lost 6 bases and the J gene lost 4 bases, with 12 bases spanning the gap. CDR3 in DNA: TGTGCCAGCAGACAACAGGGTTTTAATGAAAAACTGTTTTTT. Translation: CASRQQGFNEKLFF.

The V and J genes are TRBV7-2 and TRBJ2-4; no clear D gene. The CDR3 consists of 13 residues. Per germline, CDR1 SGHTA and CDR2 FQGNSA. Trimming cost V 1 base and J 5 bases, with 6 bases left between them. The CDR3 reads CASSLDPENIQYF. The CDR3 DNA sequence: TGTGCCAGCAGCTTAGACCCGGAAAACATTCAGTACTTC.

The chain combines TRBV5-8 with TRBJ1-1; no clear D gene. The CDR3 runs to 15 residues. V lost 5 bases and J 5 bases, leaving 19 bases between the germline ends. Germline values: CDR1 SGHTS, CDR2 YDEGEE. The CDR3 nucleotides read TGTGCCAGCAGTTCCTACGGGGAAAGTGGGACTGAAGCTTTCTTT. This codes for CASSSYGESGTEAFF.

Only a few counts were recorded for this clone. CDR3 amino acids: CASSKGFRTSGGTYEQYF. The CDR3 DNA sequence: TGTGCCAGCAGCAAAGGATTTCGGACTAGCGGGGGAACCTACGAGCAGTACTTC. The rearrangement joins TRBV21-1 to TRBJ2-7; the table's D gene call, TRBD2, was not cross checked with the DNA. TRBV21-1 is a recognized pseudogene. This CDR3 region has 18 residues.

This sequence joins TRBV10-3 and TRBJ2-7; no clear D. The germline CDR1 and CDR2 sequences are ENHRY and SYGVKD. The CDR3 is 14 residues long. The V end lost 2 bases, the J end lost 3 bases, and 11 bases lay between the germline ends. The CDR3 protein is CAISETKTDYEQYF. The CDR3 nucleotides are TGTGCCATCAGTGAGACAAAAACAGACTACGAGCAGTACTTC.

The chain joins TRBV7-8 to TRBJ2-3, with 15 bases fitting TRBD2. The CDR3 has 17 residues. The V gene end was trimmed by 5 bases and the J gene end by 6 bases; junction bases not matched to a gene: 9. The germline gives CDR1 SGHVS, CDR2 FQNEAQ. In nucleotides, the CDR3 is TGTGCCAGCAGCAGTAGGACTAGCGGGAGGGATAAGGATACGCAGTATTTT. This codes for CASSSRTSGRDKDTQYF.

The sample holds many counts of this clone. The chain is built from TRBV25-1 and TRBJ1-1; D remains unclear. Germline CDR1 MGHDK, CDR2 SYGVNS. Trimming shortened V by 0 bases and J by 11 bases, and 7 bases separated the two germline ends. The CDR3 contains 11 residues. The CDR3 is CASSEYEVAFF. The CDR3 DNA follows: TGTGCCAGCAGTGAATATGAGGTGGCTTTCTTT.

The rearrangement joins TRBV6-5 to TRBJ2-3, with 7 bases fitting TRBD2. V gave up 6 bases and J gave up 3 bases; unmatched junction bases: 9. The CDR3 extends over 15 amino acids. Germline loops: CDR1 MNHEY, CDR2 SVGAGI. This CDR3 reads CASSPAGVSTDTQYF. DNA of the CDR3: TGTGCCAGCAGCCCGGCGGGGGTTAGTACAGATACGCAGTATTTT.

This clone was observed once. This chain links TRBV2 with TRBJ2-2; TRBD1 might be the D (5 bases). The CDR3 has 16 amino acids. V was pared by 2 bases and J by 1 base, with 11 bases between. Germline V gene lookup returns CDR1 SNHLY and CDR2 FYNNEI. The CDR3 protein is CASSEHPGQNTGELFF. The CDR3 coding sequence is TGTGCCAGCAGTGAACACCCTGGACAGAACACCGGGGAGCTGTTTTTT.

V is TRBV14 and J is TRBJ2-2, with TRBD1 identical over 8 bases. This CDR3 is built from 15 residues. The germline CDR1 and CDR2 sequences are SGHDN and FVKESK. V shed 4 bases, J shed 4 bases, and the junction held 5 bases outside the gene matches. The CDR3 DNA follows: TGTGCCAGCAGCCGACAGGGGTTCCGCACCGGGGAGCTGTTTTTT. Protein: CASSRQGFRTGELFF.

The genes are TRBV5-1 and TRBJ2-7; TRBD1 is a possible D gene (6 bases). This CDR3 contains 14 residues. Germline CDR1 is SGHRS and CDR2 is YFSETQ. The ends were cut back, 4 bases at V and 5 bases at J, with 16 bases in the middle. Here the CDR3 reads CASSLQGGKDEQYF. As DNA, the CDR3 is TGCGCCAGCAGCCTACAGGGTGGTAAGGACGAGCAGTACTTC.